Sequencing of this TCR beta chain was carried out in a study of lymphopenia after photon versus proton radiotherapy. Study-level points and caveats: Larger post-nadir TCR diversity loss correlated inversely with survival in deceased patients. Under photons, naive T cells and diversity fell while effector/memory populations rose. Only patients who died were analyzed for survival; proton advantage is unproven. Post-nadir diversity loss with photons came from oligoclonal expansion, particularly CD8+ Temra cells.

The CDR3 extends over 14 amino acids. V gave up 9 bases and J gave up 0 bases, with 14 bases separating them. The V gene's germline CDR1 is LNHDA and CDR2 SQIVND (reference sequence). The data were produced by immunoSEQ multiplex PCR, yet TCRdb's version contains in-frame clones alone and is incomplete. This sample has more than 45,000 clones, with approximately 88% found just once. Of note for this clone: What it binds is not known.

Sequenced material: peripheral blood, taken from a patient treated with proton-based radiotherapy. The chain joins TRBV19 to TRBJ1-1, with no clear D. The receptor's source is a man between 60 and 70 years old with pancreatic cancer. The CDR3: CASSGEVLNTEAFF. CDR3 sequence (DNA): TGTGCCAGCTCCGGCGAAGTACTGAACACTGAAGCTTTCTTT.